The T cell receptor (beta chain) described here comes from a study of blood T cell repertoires in COVID-19. Study information: Spain, Italy and the United States supplied samples that represented acute and convalescent COVID-19.

The protocol was immunoSEQ multiplex PCR, while the TCRdb copy is restricted to in-frame clones and leaves out a portion. The sample has some 180,000 clones; roughly 83% are singletons. While infection was still active, Seattle patients were enrolled and then followed longitudinally. For this clone: Other DNA sequences in the same sample also yield this CDR3.

Sequencing input: peripheral blood. The clonotype comes from a woman in her thirties or forties with COVID-19, enrolled during active disease.

The CDR3 nucleotides read TGTGCCACCAGTGACCCTGACAGGTATCAAGAGACCCAGTACTTC. The encoded protein is CATSDPDRYQETQYF. The rearrangement joins TRBV24-1 to TRBJ2-5, with D possibly matching TRBD1 (6 bases). Germline lookup yields CDR1 KGHDR and CDR2 SFDVKD. Trimming pared 4 bases from V and 2 bases from J, leaving 13 bases between. The CDR3 is 15 residues long.